This TCR beta chain appears in the sequencing data of a study of beta chain bispecific antibodies for T cell cancers. Expansion lasted approximately three days, with either anti-CD3 antibody OKT3 or CD3/CD28 beads. Findings and limits, study-wide: In these mixed samples, most targeted TRBV reads derived from the leukemia cell line.

The CDR3 spans 14 residues. Germline V lookup: CDR1 SQVTM, CDR2 ANQGSEA. J gave up 4 bases and V 5 bases, and 5 bases lay outside the gene matches. This clonotype was seen many times. Its antigen is not known. TCRdb redid the calling of the 5' RACE reads with MiXCR, one entry per CDR3 protein. The sample carries some 17,000 distinct CDR3 sequences, approximately 2% recorded once. This receptor was identified in a human donor in good health. Some clones in this sample may be carry-over from other donors' samples. Sequencing was performed on healthy donor T cells cultured with leukemia cells. This rearrangement joins TRBV29-1 to TRBJ1-1, with 12 positions matching TRBD1. The CDR3 sequence: CSVPGTGGFTEAFF. The CDR3, as DNA: TGCAGCGTTCCCGGGACAGGGGGCTTCACTGAAGCTTTCTTT.